This T cell receptor (beta chain) was found in a study of T cell repertoires in cytomegalovirus infection (dated by TCRdb to about 2019). Background on the whole study: The HLA type of each donor mattered for the analysis, because public TCR beta signatures pointed to carriage of CMV infection along with the matching HLA type. General findings and caveats noted by the study authors: Cumulative frequency of public TCR beta family members discriminated carriers of CMV infection plus the relevant HLA type in this cohort and an independent approximately 360-donor cohort. The ex vivo response was dominated by HLA-C-restricted CMV-specific TCR beta clonotypes, and the single most frequent clonotype in two of eight donors was supplied by these HLA-C-restricted clonotypes.

Instrument on record: Illumina HiSeq 1500. In-frame beta chains were kept once TCRdb had trimmed the public reads at Q25 with fastp and called clones with MiXCR. Rows merge per CDR3 protein into single entries with the most common DNA and genes. In this sample the table shows 200,000 to 250,000 distinct CDR3 sequences, 6% to 8% of which occur a single time. In total, the top ten clones hold 6.5% of the sample. This clonotype was detected many times. There is no known antigen for this receptor. No base quality information exists; no much larger clone differs at one position. CDR1 is given as SGHTA and CDR2 as FQGNSA, both from the germline V gene. There are 15 amino acids in the CDR3, from cysteine to phenylalanine inclusive. The sequence is cut down to CDR3 DNA, 45 bases in frame from base 1. The junction shows trimming of 5 bases on V and 0 bases on J, plus 11 bases between the germline ends.

Source material: PBMCs. The clonotype was recovered from a human donor in good health (CMV status not recorded). Some clones in this sample may be carry-over from other donors' samples. This sequence uses TRBV7-2 and TRBJ2-1, and the D gene may be TRBD2, 6 bases matching. CDR3 sequence: CASSPGLFSYNEQFF. The nucleotide sequence reads as follows: TGTGCCAGCAGCCCGGGACTGTTCTCCTACAATGAGCAGTTCTTC.